Each of the 23 T cell receptor beta chains below was sequenced from the same sample in a study of CD8+CD57+ T cells in acquired aplastic anemia. Profiles of TCR beta VDJ and CDR3 were generated from a genomic DNA template. One entry per CDR3 protein results from TCRdb running MiXCR on the reads. Counted here are 300,000 or so distinct CDR3 sequences, 56% occurring once; the ten biggest clones make up 1.3%. An expansion of CD8+CD57+ cells by flow cytometry had been shown in patients chosen for sequencing. The source material was sorted CD4+, CD8+, or CD8+CD57+ T cells (not recorded which) from PBMCs. The receptors were gathered from a human donor with aplastic anemia.

The genes are TRBV10-3 and TRBJ2-2; D remains ambiguous. With 2 bases removed from V and 4 bases from J, the gap between germline ends came to 8 bases. The CDR3 length is 14 residues. Germline CDR1 and CDR2: ENHRY and SYGVKD. As DNA, the CDR3 is TGTGCCATCAGTGAGGGGTCTTTCACCGGGGAGCTGTTTTTT. Translating it yields CAISEGSFTGELFF.

There are many counts of this clonotype. The V and J genes are TRBV10-3 and TRBJ2-3; no clear D. CDR1 is ENHRY, CDR2 SYGVKD, per germline. This CDR3 has 15 residues. V lost 0 bases and J 5 bases, leaving 12 bases between the germline ends. CDR3 in DNA: TGTGCCATCAGTGAGTCGACCGGTGTTGGAGATACGCAGTATTTT. This codes for CAISESTGVGDTQYF.

This clonotype was seen ten or more times. This chain joins TRBV4-1 and TRBJ2-3; D may correspond to TRBD1 or TRBD2 (5 bases each). Germline V gene sequence: CDR1 MGHRA, CDR2 YSYEKL. The CDR3 consists of 18 residues. V was pared by 2 bases and J by 5 bases, with 23 bases between. The CDR3 DNA reads as TGCGCCAGCAGCCAACCTCCGGGGCTAGCCACCCAGGGAGATACGCAGTATTTT. Protein product: CASSQPPGLATQGDTQYF.

The V gene is TRBV5-5, the J gene TRBJ1-5, with D possibly TRBD1 on 6 matching bases. CDR1 and CDR2 from the germline V gene are SGHKS and YYEKEE (reference sequence). Trimming removed 0 bases at V and 3 bases at J, with 16 bases between. The CDR3 runs 17 residues. The CDR3 reads CASSLGQDTRNNQPQHF. The CDR3 bases are TGTGCCAGCAGCTTGGGACAGGATACCCGAAACAATCAGCCCCAGCATTTT.

J is TRBJ2-7 and V is TRBV11-2; 14 nucleotides line up with TRBD2. The CDR3 consists of 15 residues. J gave up 5 bases and V 4 bases, and 4 bases lay outside the gene matches. Germline CDR1 is SGHAT and CDR2 is FQNNGV. The CDR3 protein is CASSSGTSGGHEQYF. In nucleotides, the CDR3 is TGTGCCAGCAGCTCCGGGACTAGCGGGGGCCACGAGCAGTACTTC.

This clonotype was detected ten times or more. The CDR3 sequence: CASSEARETQYF. As DNA, the CDR3 is TGTGCCAGCAGTGAAGCAAGGGAGACCCAGTACTTC. The gene calls are TRBV6-1 and TRBJ2-5; D ambiguous. The CDR3 has 12 residues. The germline gives CDR1 MNHNS, CDR2 SASEGT. V gave up 0 bases and J gave up 5 bases, with 4 bases separating them.

The chain employs TRBV7-2 and TRBJ2-7; the match to TRBD2 covers 7 bases. Germline V gene data show CDR1 as SGHTA and CDR2 as FQGNSA. CDR3 size: 15 residues. The V gene end was trimmed by 5 bases and the J gene end by 3 bases; junction bases not matched to a gene: 10. The CDR3 bases are TGTGCCAGCAGCACCACCTCTAGCGGTAACTACGAGCAGTACTTC. Protein sequence: CASSTTSSGNYEQYF. The variable domain in full, with the rest retrieved from reference TRBV7-2 and TRBJ2-7, is GAGVSQSPSNKVTEKGKDVELRCDPISGHTALYWYRQSLGQGLEFLIYFQGNSAPDKSGLPSDRFSAERTGGSVSTLTIQRTQQEDSAVYLCASSTTSSGNYEQYFGPGTRLTVT.

The rearrangement links TRBV9 to TRBJ2-2, with TRBD2 identical over 7 bases. Looked up from germline, CDR1 is SGDLS and CDR2 is YYNGEE. The V and J ends lost 3 bases and 2 bases, in that order; junction bases with no gene match: 10. This CDR3 spans 17 amino acids. The CDR3 here is CASSAAGGGSNTGELFF. CDR3 DNA: TGTGCCAGCAGCGCCGCCGGTGGCGGGAGTAACACCGGGGAGCTGTTTTTT.

As to this clonotype: One junction end disagrees with the germline gene, perhaps due to a read error. The CDR3 DNA reads as TGCGCCAGCAGCCAAGCGGACAGGGGTAATTCACCCCTCCACTTT. It yields the protein CASSQADRGNSPLHF. The V call is TRBV7-3, the J call TRBJ1-6; TRBD1 matches 9 bases. This CDR3 contains 15 residues. Germline lookup yields CDR1 SGHTA and CDR2 FQGTGA.

The chain joins TRBV7-6 to TRBJ2-5, with 8 bases lining up with TRBD1. The CDR3 totals 14 residues. Germline V gene sequence: CDR1 SGHVS, CDR2 FNYEAQ. After removal of 7 bases from V and 3 bases from J, the junction contained 7 bases not matched to a gene. The CDR3 sequence is CASTYTGGEETQYF. In DNA form, the CDR3 reads TGTGCCAGCACCTACACAGGGGGTGAAGAGACCCAGTACTTC. Variable domain in full (rest from reference TRBV7-6 and TRBJ2-5): GAGVSQSPRYKVTKRGQDVALRCDPISGHVSLYWYRQALGQGPEFLTYFNYEAQQDKSGLPNDRFSAERPEGSISTLTIQRTEQRDSAMYRCASTYTGGEETQYFGPGTRLLVL.

The rearrangement uses TRBV20-1 and TRBJ1-2, with 7 positions matching TRBD1. This CDR3 has 15 residues. V lost 0 bases to trimming and J lost 7 bases; unmatched junction nucleotides: 11. The germline V gene encodes CDR1 DFQATT and CDR2 SNEGSKA (reference sequence). In nucleotides, the CDR3 is TGCAGTGCTAGAGATCAGCCGGGACAGTCAACTGGCTACACCTTC. Amino acids: CSARDQPGQSTGYTF.

Comment on this clonotype: The junction departs from the called germline gene at one end, perhaps through a read error. The CDR3 sequence: CASSGQVQGHYGYTF. As DNA, the CDR3 is TGTGCCAGCAGCGGGCAAGTACAGGGACACTATGGTTACACCTTC. The chain links TRBV9 to TRBJ1-2; TRBD1 might be the D (6 bases). Germline CDR1 and CDR2: SGDLS and YYNGEE. The CDR3 has 15 amino acids.

The V gene is TRBV6-9, the J gene TRBJ1-1, with 10 bases that match TRBD1. CDR1 MNHGY and CDR2 SVAAGI come from the germline V gene. The CDR3 is made up of 14 amino acids. V gave up 9 bases and J gave up 3 bases; unmatched junction bases: 7. The CDR3 is CASSTGTGDTEAFF. In DNA, the CDR3 is TGTGCCAGTTCGACAGGGACAGGGGACACTGAAGCTTTCTTT.

This clonotype was seen ten or more times. The V gene is TRBV18, the J gene TRBJ2-7; 11 nucleotides line up with TRBD2. V lost 1 base to trimming and J lost 3 bases; unmatched junction nucleotides: 2. Germline values: CDR1 KGHSH, CDR2 LQKENI. CDR3 size: 15 residues. CDR3 coding DNA: TGTGCCAGCTCACCACGACTAGCGGGGCTCTACGAGCAGTACTTC. Protein: CASSPRLAGLYEQYF.

This clonotype was seen just once. This sequence joins TRBV19 and TRBJ1-2; TRBD1 agrees at 9 bases. J gave up 2 bases and V 4 bases, and 2 bases lay outside the gene matches. Germline V CDR1 and CDR2: LNHDA, SQIVND (reference sequence). CDR3 length: 14 residues. The CDR3 loop is CASSKGTGNYGYTF. The CDR3 DNA reads TGTGCCAGTAGTAAGGGGACAGGGAACTATGGCTACACCTTC.

This clonotype has a count of ten or more. This chain uses TRBV7-2 with TRBJ1-4; D unclear. Germline V gene sequence: CDR1 SGHTA, CDR2 FQGNSA. This CDR3 is built from 11 residues. The V end was cut by 4 bases, the J end by 6 bases, with 3 bases between. CDR3 sequence (DNA): TGTGCCAGCAGCTCTTATGAAAAACTGTTTTTT. Amino acids: CASSSYEKLFF. The full variable domain, in which reference TRBV7-2 and TRBJ1-4 provide the parts outside the CDR3, is GAGVSQSPSNKVTEKGKDVELRCDPISGHTALYWYRQSLGQGLEFLIYFQGNSAPDKSGLPSDRFSAERTGGSVSTLTIQRTQQEDSAVYLCASSSYEKLFFGSGTQLSVL.

This clonotype occurred a few times. The chain combines TRBV10-3 with TRBJ2-5, with D hard to call. The CDR3 loop spans 12 amino acids. The V and J ends lost 0 bases and 5 bases respectively, with 4 bases between them. Germline assignment: CDR1 ENHRY and CDR2 SYGVKD. Here the CDR3 DNA reads TGTGCCATCAGTGAGTCTGACGAGACCCAGTACTTC. It is translated as CAISESDETQYF.

The table lists this clonotype with a count of one. This rearrangement joins TRBV15 to TRBJ1-5; D is uncertain. Per germline, CDR1 LNHNV and CDR2 YYDKDF (reference sequence). V dropped 4 bases and J dropped 3 bases, with 4 bases sitting between them. The CDR3 has 12 residues. CDR3 amino acids: CATSKFNQPQHF. CDR3 DNA sequence: TGTGCCACCAGCAAATTCAATCAGCCCCAGCATTTT.

The chain has TRBV19 and TRBJ2-2; 9 nucleotides align to TRBD2. Germline-derived CDR1 and CDR2 are LNHDA and SQIVND (reference sequence). Trimming at V came to 6 bases and at J to 0 bases, leaving 2 bases not matched to a gene. The CDR3 is made up of 15 amino acids. This CDR3 reads CASRAGGPNTGELFF. The CDR3 DNA is TGTGCCAGTAGGGCGGGAGGGCCGAACACCGGGGAGCTGTTTTTT.

This clonotype was detected only once. V gene TRBV7-8 combines with J gene TRBJ1-1; 10 nucleotides agree with TRBD1. Trimming took 5 bases from V and 2 from J; bases not matched to a gene: 5. Per germline, CDR1 SGHVS and CDR2 FQNEAQ. The CDR3 covers 15 residues. The CDR3 protein is CASSTLTGGNTEAFF. The CDR3 coding sequence is TGTGCCAGCAGCACCCTGACAGGGGGCAACACTGAAGCTTTCTTT. The full variable domain, its missing parts supplied by reference TRBV7-8 and TRBJ1-1, is GAGVSQSPRYKVAKRGQDVALRCDPISGHVSLFWYQQALGQGPEFLTYFQNEAQLDKSGLPSDRFFAERPEGSVSTLKIQRTQQEDSAVYLCASSTLTGGNTEAFFGQGTRLTVV.

There are many counts of this clonotype. The J gene is TRBJ1-2, the V gene TRBV7-3; D ambiguous. The V gene lost 5 bases and the J gene lost 0 bases, with 13 bases spanning the gap. This CDR3 region has 15 residues. Germline assignment: CDR1 SGHTA and CDR2 FQGTGA. The CDR3 spells CASSATGESNYGYTF. CDR3 nucleotide sequence: TGTGCCAGCAGCGCAACTGGGGAGTCTAACTATGGCTACACCTTC.

The chain joins TRBV12-3 or TRBV12-4 to TRBJ1-1; 8 nucleotides agree with TRBD1. CDR3 size: 15 residues. J lost 10 bases, V lost 3 bases, and 13 bases had no gene match. The CDR3 loop reads CASSLKARQGNGAFF. CDR3 sequence (DNA): TGTGCCAGCAGTTTGAAAGCGAGACAGGGGAACGGAGCTTTCTTT.

This clonotype was seen a few times. This could be a read error, since a much larger clone is one nucleotide away. The chain joins TRBV7-6 to TRBJ2-5; 9 nucleotides agree with TRBD1. The CDR3 sequence is 15 residues long. Per the germline V gene, CDR1 is SGHVS and CDR2 is FNYEAQ. The CDR3 region is CASSSWTGAQETQCF. CDR3 DNA: TGTGCCAGCAGCTCTTGGACAGGGGCCCAAGAGACCCAGTGCTTC. The full variable domain, in which reference TRBV7-6 and TRBJ2-5 provide the parts outside the CDR3, is GAGVSQSPRYKVTKRGQDVALRCDPISGHVSLYWYRQALGQGPEFLTYFNYEAQQDKSGLPNDRFSAERPEGSISTLTIQRTEQRDSAMYRCASSSWTGAQETQCFGPGTRLLVL.